What follows are 21 T cell receptor beta chains derived from one specimen sequenced in a study of control samples from healthy donors and cancer patients. Profiled with immunoSEQ multiplex PCR; TCRdb holds only in-frame clones, not every one. In the table there are about 82,000 clones, 94% of which are singletons. Sequencing was carried out using blood. Every receptor here comes from a woman aged 18-29 years in good health.

The J gene is TRBJ1-1, the V gene TRBV19; 8 bases are shared with TRBD1. Germline CDR1 LNHDA, CDR2 SQIVND (reference sequence). The length of the CDR3 is 15 residues. The junction had 1 base not matched to a gene; V was cut back by 1 base and J by 0 bases. This chain's CDR3 is CASSIGDRLNTEAFF. CDR3 nucleotide sequence: TGTGCCAGTAGTATAGGGGACAGGTTGAACACTGAAGCTTTCTTT.

Note on this clone: Other nucleotide sequences from this sample produce the same CDR3. The chain is built from TRBV5-1 and TRBJ2-1; TRBD2 aligns across 11 bases. Germline lookup yields CDR1 SGHRS and CDR2 YFSETQ. This CDR3 has 15 residues. V shed 0 bases, J shed 5 bases, and the junction held 1 base outside the gene matches. CDR3: CASSLGLAGNNEQFF. The CDR3 DNA sequence: TGCGCCAGCAGCTTGGGACTAGCGGGGAACAATGAGCAGTTCTTC.

The chain has TRBV28 and TRBJ1-2; 7 positions match TRBD1. Germline lookup yields CDR1 MDHEN and CDR2 SYDVKM. Trimming took 4 bases from V and 8 from J; bases not matched to a gene: 19. The length of the CDR3 is 17 residues. Here the CDR3 DNA reads TGTGCCAGCAGTTCCAGACCGTCTCGGACAGGAACAACGGGCTACACCTTC. Encoded protein: CASSSRPSRTGTTGYTF.

The gene calls are TRBV7-9 and TRBJ1-3; a possible D gene is TRBD1 (6 bases). V lost 6 bases, J lost 0 bases, and 9 bases lay in between. The germline gives CDR1 SEHNR, CDR2 FQNEAQ (reference sequence). The CDR3 spans 14 residues. The CDR3 DNA sequence: TGTGCCAGCAGGTTGGACAGCTCTGGAAACACCATATATTTT. Translation gives CASRLDSSGNTIYF.

V is TRBV5-8 and J is TRBJ2-7; TRBD2 aligns across 8 bases. CDR3 size: 15 residues. The trim removed 4 bases at V and 2 bases at J, leaving 8 bases unmatched. Germline values: CDR1 SGHTS, CDR2 YDEGEE. The CDR3: CASSITWRGAYEQYF. CDR3 bases: TGTGCCAGCAGCATAACGTGGCGGGGGGCCTACGAGCAGTACTTC.

The chain couples TRBV11-2 to TRBJ1-3; D unresolved. The CDR3 is 15 amino acids. Trimming shortened V by 1 base and J by 0 bases, and 7 bases separated the two germline ends. Germline CDR1 reads SGHAT; CDR2 reads FQNNGV. CDR3 loop: CASSLARSSGNTIYF. CDR3 in DNA: TGTGCCAGCAGCTTAGCAAGGAGCTCTGGAAACACCATATATTTT.

The chain uses TRBV28 and TRBJ1-5, with D possibly TRBD1 on 6 matching bases. Trimming took off 4 bases at V and 2 bases at J, with 12 bases between the two ends. Germline values: CDR1 MDHEN, CDR2 SYDVKM. The CDR3 consists of 15 residues. The CDR3 DNA sequence: TGTGCCAGCAGTTCCGGGGGCGAGGGCAATCAGCCCCAGCATTTT. It translates to CASSSGGEGNQPQHF. Together with reference TRBV28 and TRBJ1-5, the CDR3 gives the full variable domain: DVKVTQSSRYLVKRTGEKVFLECVQDMDHENMFWYRQDPGLGLRLIYFSYDVKMKEKGDIPEGYSVSREKKERFSLILESASTNQTSMYLCASSSGGEGNQPQHFGDGTRLSIL.

V usage is TRBV9 and J usage is TRBJ2-7; D might be TRBD1 or TRBD2, each matching 5 bases. The CDR3 covers 15 residues. Germline CDR1 reads SGDLS; CDR2 reads YYNGEE. Trimming pared 2 bases from V and 1 base from J, leaving 13 bases between. In DNA, the CDR3 is TGTGCCAGCAGCGTTAGTTGGGACGGATCCTACGAGCAGTACTTC. Translating gives CASSVSWDGSYEQYF.

The chain combines TRBV2 with TRBJ2-5; 7 nucleotides line up with TRBD1. The CDR3 totals 16 residues. Germline trimming cut 8 bases from V and 4 bases from J; bases unmatched to any gene: 16. Germline lookup yields CDR1 SNHLY and CDR2 FYNNEI. CDR3 protein: CASVDRVIVFPETQYF. In DNA, the CDR3 is TGTGCCAGCGTAGACAGGGTTATAGTTTTTCCAGAGACCCAGTACTTC.

The J gene is TRBJ2-7, the V gene TRBV2, with TRBD1 as a possible D gene (5 bases). CDR3 length: 14 residues. The ends were cut back, 6 bases at V and 9 bases at J, with 21 bases in the middle. CDR1 and CDR2 from the germline V gene are SNHLY and FYNNEI. CDR3 protein: CASSPRQSSVGQYF. The CDR3 DNA reads TGTGCCAGCAGCCCCCGACAGTCCTCAGTCGGGCAGTACTTC.

This chain connects TRBV4-2 to TRBJ1-2; TRBD1 aligns across 8 bases. From germline, CDR1 is LGHNA and CDR2 YNFKEQ. With 2 bases clipped from V and 3 bases from J, the junction kept 14 bases outside the gene matches. CDR3 length equals 18 residues. CDR3 nucleotide sequence: TGTGCCAGCAGCCAAAGATTACCAACTCAGGGGGCGGACTATGGCTACACCTTC. Translating gives CASSQRLPTQGADYGYTF.

The chain joins TRBV19 to TRBJ1-1; D gene ambiguous. The length of the CDR3 is 13 residues. V lost 5 bases and J 4 bases, leaving 11 bases between the germline ends. Germline CDR1 and CDR2: LNHDA and SQIVND (reference sequence). The CDR3 loop is CASSAGRITEAFF. The CDR3 nucleotides read TGTGCCAGTAGTGCAGGCCGGATCACTGAAGCTTTCTTT.

This sequence joins TRBV7-9 and TRBJ1-1; D call uncertain. Trimming pared 6 bases from V and 0 bases from J, leaving 17 bases between. Germline V gene data show CDR1 as SEHNR and CDR2 as FQNEAQ (reference sequence). The CDR3 extends over 16 amino acids. In nucleotides, the CDR3 is TGTGCCAGCAGACAGAGGACCGGGATAATGAACACTGAAGCTTTCTTT. Translating it yields CASRQRTGIMNTEAFF.

The chain links TRBV15 to TRBJ1-1; D call uncertain. Trimming removed 8 bases at V and 2 bases at J, with 12 bases between. CDR1 and CDR2 (germline): LNHNV, YYDKDF (reference sequence). The CDR3 covers 13 residues. The CDR3, as DNA: TGTGCCACCGCCCCGGCCGATAACACTGAAGCTTTCTTT. Protein sequence: CATAPADNTEAFF.

V usage is TRBV27 and J usage is TRBJ2-7, with 8 bases lining up with TRBD2. V was clipped by 5 bases and J by 4 bases; unmatched bases: 7. Looked up from germline, CDR1 is MNHEY and CDR2 is SMNVEV (reference sequence). The CDR3 loop spans 14 amino acids. CDR3 in amino acids: CASSLSGTTYEQYF. The CDR3 nucleotides are TGTGCCAGCAGTCTTAGCGGGACCACTTACGAGCAGTACTTC.

J is TRBJ1-1 and V is TRBV29-1, with 7 bases fitting TRBD1. Germline V lookup: CDR1 SQVTM, CDR2 ANQGSEA. The CDR3 consists of 14 residues. Trimming at V came to 7 bases and at J to 2 bases, leaving 10 bases not matched to a gene. The CDR3 DNA reads as TGCAGCGCCAGGGGGGGGGTCCTAAACACTGAAGCTTTCTTT. It is translated as CSARGGVLNTEAFF.

The chain is built from TRBV21-1 and TRBJ2-3; TRBD1, the table's D call, lacks a check against the DNA. TRBV21-1 constitutes a pseudogene. This CDR3 is 19 amino acids long. CDR3 nucleotide sequence: TGTGCCAGCAGCCTCCTATCAGTGTTCAGGGGTTTTGCCTTGTGGGGGCAGTATTTT. Translating it yields CASSLLSVFRGFALWGQYF.

The V gene is TRBV7-8, the J gene TRBJ2-5; TRBD1 might be the D (6 bases). Germline V gives CDR1 SGHVS, CDR2 FQNEAQ. The CDR3 sequence is 16 residues long. V was trimmed by 8 bases and J by 1 base, leaving 20 bases between them. For the CDR3, the DNA is TGTGCCAGCGGCTCAGAGACAGGTCAAATCCAAGAGACCCAGTACTTC. Amino acid sequence: CASGSETGQIQETQYF.

CDR3 bases: TGTGCCGCCAAGTGGGCAGGTCTAACTAATGAAAAACTGTTTTTT. Residues: CAAKWAGLTNEKLFF. The rearrangement joins TRBV2 to TRBJ1-4; no firm D call. The germline CDR1 and CDR2 sequences are SNHLY and FYNNEI. This CDR3 comprises 15 residues. Trimming left V 11 bases short and J 1 base short, with 17 bases between.

The chain carries TRBV15 and TRBJ2-3; perhaps TRBD1 as D (6 bases). The CDR3 loop spans 15 amino acids. Germline loops: CDR1 LNHNV, CDR2 YYDKDF (reference sequence). V was pared by 5 bases and J by 0 bases, with 12 bases between. The CDR3: CATSPDSYSTDTQYF. For the CDR3, the DNA is TGTGCCACCAGCCCGGACAGTTATAGCACAGATACGCAGTATTTT.

The genes are TRBV25-1 and TRBJ1-1; D not resolved. Trimming left V 4 bases short and J 1 base short, with 10 bases between. CDR1 and CDR2 (germline): MGHDK, SYGVNS. The CDR3 spans 14 residues. CDR3: CASSVGGWNTEAFF. DNA for the CDR3: TGTGCCAGCAGTGTGGGCGGTTGGAACACTGAAGCTTTCTTT.